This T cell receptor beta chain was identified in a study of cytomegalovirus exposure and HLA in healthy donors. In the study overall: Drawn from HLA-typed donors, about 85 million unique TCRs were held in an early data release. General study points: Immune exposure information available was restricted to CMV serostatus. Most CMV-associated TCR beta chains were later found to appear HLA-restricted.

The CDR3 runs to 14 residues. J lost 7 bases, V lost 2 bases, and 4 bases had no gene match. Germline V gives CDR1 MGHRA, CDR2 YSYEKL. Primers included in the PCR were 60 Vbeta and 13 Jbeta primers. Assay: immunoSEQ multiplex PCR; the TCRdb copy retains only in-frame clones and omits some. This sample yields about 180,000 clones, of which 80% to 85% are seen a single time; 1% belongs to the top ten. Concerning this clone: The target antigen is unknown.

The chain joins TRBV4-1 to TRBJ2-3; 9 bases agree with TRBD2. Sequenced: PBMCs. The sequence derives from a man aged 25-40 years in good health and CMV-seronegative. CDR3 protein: CASSQIAGEYTQYF. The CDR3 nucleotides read TGCGCCAGCAGCCAAATAGCGGGAGAATATACGCAGTATTTT.